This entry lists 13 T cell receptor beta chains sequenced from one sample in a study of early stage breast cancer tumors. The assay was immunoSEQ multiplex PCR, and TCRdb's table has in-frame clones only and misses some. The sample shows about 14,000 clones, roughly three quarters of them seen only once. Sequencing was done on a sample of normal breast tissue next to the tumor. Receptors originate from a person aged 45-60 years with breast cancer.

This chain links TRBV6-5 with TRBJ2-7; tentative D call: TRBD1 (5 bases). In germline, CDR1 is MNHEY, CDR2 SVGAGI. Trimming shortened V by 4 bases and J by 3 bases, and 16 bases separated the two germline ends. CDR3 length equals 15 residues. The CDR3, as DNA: TGTGCCAGCAGTTCGAGAGCTGACAGAGACTACGAGCAGTACTTC. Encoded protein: CASSSRADRDYEQYF.

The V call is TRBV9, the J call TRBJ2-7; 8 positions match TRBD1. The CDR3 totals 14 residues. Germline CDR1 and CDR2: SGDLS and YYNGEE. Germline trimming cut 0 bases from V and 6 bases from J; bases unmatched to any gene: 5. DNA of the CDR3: TGTGCCAGCAGCGTAGTCGACAGGGGAGGCGAGCAGTACTTC. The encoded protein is CASSVVDRGGEQYF.

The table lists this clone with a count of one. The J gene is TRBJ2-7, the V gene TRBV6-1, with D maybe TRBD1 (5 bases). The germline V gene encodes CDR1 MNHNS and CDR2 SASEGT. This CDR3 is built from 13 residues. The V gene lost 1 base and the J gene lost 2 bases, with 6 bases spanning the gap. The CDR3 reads CASSEVQAYEQYF. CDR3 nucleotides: TGTGCCAGCAGTGAAGTACAGGCCTACGAGCAGTACTTC.

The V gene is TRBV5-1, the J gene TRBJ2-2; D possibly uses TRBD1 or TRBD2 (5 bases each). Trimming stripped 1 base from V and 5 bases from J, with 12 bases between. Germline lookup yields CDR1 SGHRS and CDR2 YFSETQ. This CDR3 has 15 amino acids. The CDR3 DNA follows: TGCGCCAGCAGCTTGTGGGACGGTAGAACCGGGGAGCTGTTTTTT. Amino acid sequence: CASSLWDGRTGELFF.

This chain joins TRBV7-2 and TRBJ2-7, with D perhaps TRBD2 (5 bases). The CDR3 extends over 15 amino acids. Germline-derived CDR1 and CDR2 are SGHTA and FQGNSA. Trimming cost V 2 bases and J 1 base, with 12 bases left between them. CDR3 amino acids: CASSLSAPGSYEQYF. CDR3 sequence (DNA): TGTGCCAGCAGCTTAAGCGCCCCGGGGTCCTACGAGCAGTACTTC.

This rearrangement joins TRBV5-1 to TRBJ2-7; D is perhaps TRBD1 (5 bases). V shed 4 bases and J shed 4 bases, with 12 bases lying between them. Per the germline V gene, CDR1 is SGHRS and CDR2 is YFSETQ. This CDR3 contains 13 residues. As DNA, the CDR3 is TGCGCCAGCAGCCCTTCAGGGTTTTACGAGCAGTACTTC. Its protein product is CASSPSGFYEQYF. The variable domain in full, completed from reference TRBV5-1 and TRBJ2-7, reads KAGVTQTPRYLIKTRGQQVTLSCSPISGHRSVSWYQQTPGQGLQFLFEYFSETQRNKGNFPGRFSGRQFSNSRSEMNVSTLELGDSALYLCASSPSGFYEQYFGPGTRLTVT.

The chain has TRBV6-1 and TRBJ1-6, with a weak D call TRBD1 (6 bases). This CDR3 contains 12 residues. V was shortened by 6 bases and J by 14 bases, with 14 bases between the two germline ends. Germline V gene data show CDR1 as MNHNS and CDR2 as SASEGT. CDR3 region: CASSREGVTLHF. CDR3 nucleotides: TGTGCCAGCAGCCGTGAGGGGGTGACCCTCCACTTT.

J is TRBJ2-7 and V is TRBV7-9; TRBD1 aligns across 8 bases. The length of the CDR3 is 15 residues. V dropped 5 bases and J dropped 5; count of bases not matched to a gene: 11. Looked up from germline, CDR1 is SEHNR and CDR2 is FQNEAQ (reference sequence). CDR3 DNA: TGTGCCAGCAGCCCCGGACAGGGTAGTCCCAACGAGCAGTACTTC. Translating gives CASSPGQGSPNEQYF.

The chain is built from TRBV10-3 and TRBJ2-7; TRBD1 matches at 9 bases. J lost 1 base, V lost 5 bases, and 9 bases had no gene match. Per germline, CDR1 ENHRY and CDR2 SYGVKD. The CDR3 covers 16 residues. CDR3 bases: TGTGCCATCAGTCCACAGGGGGCGCGGGGATCCTACGAGCAGTACTTC. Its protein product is CAISPQGARGSYEQYF.

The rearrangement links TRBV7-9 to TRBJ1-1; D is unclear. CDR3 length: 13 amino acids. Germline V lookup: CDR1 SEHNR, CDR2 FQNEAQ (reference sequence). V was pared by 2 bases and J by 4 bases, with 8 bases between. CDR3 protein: CASSLKLRTEAFF. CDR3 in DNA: TGTGCCAGCAGCTTAAAGTTGCGCACTGAAGCTTTCTTT.

The CDR3: CAISDGSGANVLTF. CDR3 bases: TGTGCCATCAGTGACGGGAGTGGGGCCAACGTCCTGACTTTC. The chain uses TRBV10-3 and TRBJ2-6, with a possible D match to TRBD2 (6 bases). Germline V gene sequence: CDR1 ENHRY, CDR2 SYGVKD. Trimming removed 3 bases from V and 3 bases from J, with 6 bases in between. The CDR3 is 14 amino acids.

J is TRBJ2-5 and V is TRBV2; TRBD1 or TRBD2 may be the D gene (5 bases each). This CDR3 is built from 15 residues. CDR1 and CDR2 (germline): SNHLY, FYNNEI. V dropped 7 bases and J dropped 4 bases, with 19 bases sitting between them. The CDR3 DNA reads TGTGCCAGCAAACGGTGGGGCAGCGGTACAGAGACCCAGTACTTC. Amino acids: CASKRWGSGTETQYF. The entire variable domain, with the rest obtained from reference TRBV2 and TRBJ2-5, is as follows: EPEVTQTPSHQVTQMGQEVILRCVPISNHLYFYWYRQILGQKVEFLVSFYNNEISEKSEIFDDQFSVERPDGSNFTLKIRSTKLEDSAMYFCASKRWGSGTETQYFGPGTRLLVL.

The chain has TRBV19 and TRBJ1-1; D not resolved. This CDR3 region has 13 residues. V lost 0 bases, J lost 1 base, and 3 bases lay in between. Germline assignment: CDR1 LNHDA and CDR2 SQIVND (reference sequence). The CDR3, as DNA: TGTGCCAGTAGTATAGATCAGAACACTGAAGCTTTCTTT. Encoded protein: CASSIDQNTEAFF.